These 22 T cell receptor beta chains share one sample of origin, sequenced in a study of blood T cell repertoires in COVID-19. Using immunoSEQ multiplex PCR, the repertoire was profiled, and TCRdb retains in-frame clones only, with some absent. The sample records more than 70,000 clones, roughly 80% being singletons. Sequenced material: peripheral blood. The receptors stem from a woman in her 70s with acute or convalescent COVID-19.

The chain recombines TRBV12-3 or TRBV12-4 with TRBJ2-3, with D tentatively TRBD2 (5 bases). This CDR3 has 12 residues. V gave up 10 bases and J gave up 3 bases, with 11 bases separating them. CDR3 coding DNA: TGTGCCAACACCCCGGGGACAGATACGCAGTATTTT. It yields the protein CANTPGTDTQYF.

This CDR3 is CASSGATSGSCTQYF. The CDR3 DNA reads as TGTGCCAGCAGTGGGGCGACTAGCGGGAGTTGTACGCAGTATTTT. The rearrangement links TRBV7-3 to TRBJ2-3; 12 bases are a match to TRBD2. V shed 6 bases and J 8 bases; nucleotides not matched to a gene: 9. This CDR3 contains 15 residues. Germline V lookup: CDR1 SGHTA, CDR2 FQGTGA.

This chain links TRBV28 with TRBJ1-2, with 8 bases that match TRBD1. V was clipped by 2 bases and J by 4 bases; unmatched bases: 3. This CDR3 contains 14 residues. Per the germline V gene, CDR1 is MDHEN and CDR2 is SYDVKM. The CDR3 nucleotides are TGTGCCAGCAGTTTACAGGGGGCAGGCTATGGCTACACCTTC. It is translated as CASSLQGAGYGYTF.

The V gene is TRBV7-2, the J gene TRBJ2-1; 12 bases are a match to TRBD2. Germline V lookup: CDR1 SGHTA, CDR2 FQGNSA. The CDR3 loop spans 17 amino acids. With 1 base clipped from V and 2 bases from J, the junction kept 3 bases outside the gene matches. The CDR3 loop is CASSLEPSGGAYNEQFF. The CDR3 DNA reads TGTGCCAGCAGCTTAGAACCTAGCGGGGGGGCCTACAATGAGCAGTTCTTC.

The chain combines TRBV9 with TRBJ1-2; D uncertain. V was clipped by 0 bases and J by 3 bases, with 12 bases between them. CDR3 length: 15 residues. Germline CDR1 SGDLS, CDR2 YYNGEE. CDR3 protein: CASSVAAGGYYGYTF. The CDR3 region has the DNA TGTGCCAGCAGCGTAGCTGCCGGAGGATACTATGGCTACACCTTC.

This clone has a single count. J is TRBJ2-2 and V is TRBV19, with TRBD2 identical over 16 bases. This CDR3 has 19 residues. V gave up 4 bases and J gave up 0 bases; unmatched junction bases: 5. Germline V gene sequence: CDR1 LNHDA, CDR2 SQIVND (reference sequence). CDR3 bases: TGTGCCAGTAGTACCCCGGGACTAGCGGGAGGGACGAACACCGGGGAGCTGTTTTTT. Its protein product is CASSTPGLAGGTNTGELFF.

V usage is TRBV18 and J usage is TRBJ2-7, with D possibly TRBD1 on 6 matching bases. V was shortened by 4 bases and J by 3 bases, with 7 bases between the two germline ends. The CDR3 totals 12 residues. The V gene's germline CDR1 is KGHSH and CDR2 LQKENI. The CDR3: CASSQDSYEQYF. For the CDR3, the DNA is TGTGCCAGCTCACAGGACAGCTACGAGCAGTACTTC. The full variable domain, its missing parts supplied by reference TRBV18 and TRBJ2-7, is NAGVMQNPRHLVRRRGQEARLRCSPMKGHSHVYWYRQLPEEGLKFMVYLQKENIIDESGMPKERFSAEFPKEGPSILRIQQVVRGDSAAYFCASSQDSYEQYFGPGTRLTVT.

The chain links TRBV18 to TRBJ1-4; a weak D match, TRBD1 (5 bases). The CDR3 loop spans 15 amino acids. V dropped 1 base and J dropped 4 bases, with 10 bases sitting between them. Germline assignment: CDR1 KGHSH and CDR2 LQKENI. CDR3 sequence: CASSPQAQGNEKLFF. The CDR3 DNA sequence: TGTGCCAGCTCACCACAGGCGCAGGGTAATGAAAAACTGTTTTTT.

J is TRBJ2-1 and V is TRBV7-3, with 9 bases that match TRBD1. The CDR3 totals 15 residues. V shed 4 bases and J 2 bases; nucleotides not matched to a gene: 3. The germline V gene encodes CDR1 SGHTA and CDR2 FQGTGA. In DNA, the CDR3 is TGTGCCAGCAGCTGGGGACAGGGACCCTACAATGAGCAGTTCTTC. Translated, it gives CASSWGQGPYNEQFF.

This chain links TRBV18 with TRBJ2-7; 9 nucleotides match TRBD2. The J segment lost 4 bases and the V segment lost 2 bases, leaving 0 bases of the junction unmatched. CDR1 and CDR2 from the germline V gene are KGHSH and LQKENI. CDR3 length: 13 amino acids. The CDR3 DNA reads TGTGCCAGCTCACCAGCGGGAGGGTACGAGCAGTACTTC. Translating gives CASSPAGGYEQYF.

The CDR3 nucleotides are TGTGCCAGCAGTCTTCAGGGGCGAATGGATGGCTACACCTTC. It codes for CASSLQGRMDGYTF. The chain has TRBV2 and TRBJ1-2, with D possibly TRBD1 on 6 matching bases. CDR3 length equals 14 residues. CDR1 and CDR2 from the germline V gene are SNHLY and FYNNEI. Trimming removed 5 bases at V and 6 bases at J, with 16 bases between.

The chain couples TRBV28 to TRBJ2-7; 9 bases agree with TRBD1. V dropped 3 bases and J dropped 0; count of bases not matched to a gene: 6. The CDR3 loop spans 16 amino acids. The germline V gene encodes CDR1 MDHEN and CDR2 SYDVKM. The CDR3 loop reads CASSFRLGQGSYEQYF. CDR3 DNA sequence: TGTGCCAGCAGTTTCCGTTTGGGACAGGGCTCCTACGAGCAGTACTTC.

This clone was seen once. This sequence joins TRBV6-5 and TRBJ2-7; 8 bases match TRBD1. The length of the CDR3 is 11 residues. Germline CDR1 reads MNHEY; CDR2 reads SVGAGI. The trim removed 6 bases at V and 7 bases at J, leaving 2 bases unmatched. CDR3 DNA sequence: TGTGCCAGCAGGACAGGGGAGGAGCAGTACTTC. Translating it yields CASRTGEEQYF.

This clone was seen a handful of times. The chain combines TRBV19 with TRBJ2-1, with TRBD2 matching over 10 bases. The germline gives CDR1 LNHDA, CDR2 SQIVND (reference sequence). The CDR3 runs 18 residues. V lost 5 bases to trimming and J lost 2 bases; unmatched junction nucleotides: 12. CDR3 nucleotide sequence: TGTGCCAGTAGTCGGGCAAGCGGGAGGGCCCAGGCCTACAATGAGCAGTTCTTC. This codes for CASSRASGRAQAYNEQFF.

V usage is TRBV14 and J usage is TRBJ2-3, with a tentative D call TRBD1 (5 bases). V was clipped by 4 bases and J by 2 bases, with 13 bases between them. The germline CDR1 and CDR2 sequences are SGHDN and FVKESK. The CDR3 sequence is 15 residues long. The CDR3 DNA follows: TGTGCCAGCAGCCCGCCAGGGCGGATCACAGATACGCAGTATTTT. It encodes CASSPPGRITDTQYF.

The chain links TRBV19 to TRBJ2-3; possibly TRBD2 for D (6 bases). CDR3 size: 15 residues. Germline CDR1 LNHDA, CDR2 SQIVND (reference sequence). Trimming removed 4 bases from V and 5 bases from J, with 16 bases in between. CDR3 sequence: CASSTGTPGVDTQYF. Here the CDR3 DNA reads TGTGCCAGTAGTACCGGGACTCCCGGGGTAGATACGCAGTATTTT.

This clone has a single count. The chain joins TRBV12-3 or TRBV12-4 to TRBJ1-5, with a possible D match to TRBD1 (6 bases). With 7 bases removed from V and 9 bases from J, the gap between germline ends came to 16 bases. The CDR3 length is 13 residues. The CDR3 nucleotides are TGTGCCAGCACACTTGGACAGAATGGGCCCCAGCATTTT. This encodes CASTLGQNGPQHF.

V is TRBV9 and J is TRBJ1-2; D ambiguous. Germline CDR1 and CDR2: SGDLS and YYNGEE. The CDR3 sequence is 14 residues long. With 2 bases removed from V and 7 bases from J, the gap between germline ends came to 15 bases. The CDR3 sequence: CASSVGVYPGGYTF. CDR3 in DNA: TGTGCCAGCAGCGTCGGGGTTTATCCTGGTGGCTACACCTTC.

This clone turned up a few times. J is TRBJ1-2 and V is TRBV12-3 or TRBV12-4; TRBD1 is a possible D gene (6 bases). The V gene lost 9 bases and the J gene lost 4 bases, with 12 bases spanning the gap. The CDR3 covers 12 residues. The CDR3 here is CASSKGVYGYTF. The CDR3, as DNA: TGTGCCAGTTCCAAGGGGGTCTATGGCTACACCTTC.

The gene calls are TRBV29-1 and TRBJ2-3; 8 bases map to TRBD2. The CDR3 extends over 14 amino acids. CDR1 and CDR2 (germline): SQVTM, ANQGSEA. With 6 bases clipped from V and 0 bases from J, the junction kept 5 bases outside the gene matches. This chain's CDR3 is CSVTRTSSTDTQYF. CDR3 bases: TGCAGCGTCACCAGGACTAGCAGCACAGATACGCAGTATTTT.

This clone turned up a few times. The chain recombines TRBV19 with TRBJ2-7; 7 bases map to TRBD1. This CDR3 has 13 residues. After removal of 5 bases from V and 2 bases from J, the junction contained 3 bases not matched to a gene. Germline CDR1 is LNHDA and CDR2 is SQIVND (reference sequence). CDR3 sequence: CASSPGQTYEQYF. CDR3 sequence (DNA): TGTGCCAGTAGTCCGGGACAGACCTACGAGCAGTACTTC.

V is TRBV21-1 and J is TRBJ1-5; TRBD1 was called by the table and not checked on the DNA. TRBV21-1 is a known pseudogene. The CDR3 spans 16 residues. CDR3 DNA: TGTGCCAGCAGCAAAGAGAAGGACAGGGTAGGTCAGCCCCAGCATTTT. Residues: CASSKEKDRVGQPQHF.